The source of this T cell receptor beta chain is a study of cytomegalovirus exposure and HLA in healthy donors (dated by TCRdb to about 2017). Regarding the complete study: According to an earlier analysis of 550 to 750 of the donors, about 179 million T cells yielded roughly 110 million unique TCR beta sequences and around 300 Gb of sequence data. To predict cytomegalovirus infection status, the study combined high-throughput TCR immunosequencing, statistical association of individual TCRs with disease status, and machine learning. Roughly 300 gigabases of sequencing data and tens of millions of unique TCR sequences made up an early release that covered several hundred HLA-typed donors. The study was designed to test whether signatures of past pathogen exposure could be identified by cataloging public T cell receptors. Donor age, sex, ethnicity and CMV serostatus were compiled together with the repertoire data. Across approximately 420 genotyped donors of the cohort, an average of approximately 220,000 unique TCR beta nucleotide sequences per donor were sequenced, and roughly a sixth of those sequences were non-productive. An earlier analysis of around 580 of the donors used high-throughput TCR beta sequencing to judge whether each TCR beta V gene segment behaved as functional or pseudogenic. In a later genetic analysis, genome-wide SNP genotypes for about 55% of the 666 donors were used, and that subset was treated as a discovery cohort. Class I and class II HLA loci were covered by the typing at four-digit resolution. Along with the roughly 670-subject first cohort, a separate validation cohort of some 130 different subjects was used. Typing coverage varied by locus: roughly 629-630 donors for A, B, C, DRB1 and DQB1; some 520 for DQA1; some 610 for DPA1; roughly 450 for DPB1. A later analysis re-examined previously published TCR beta repertoires from just over 650 donors and added high-resolution HLA genotyping to investigate patterns of TCR occurrence. All discovery cohort repertoires had been generated on a single sequencing platform. Of the roughly 400 genotyped donors, over 65% fell in the genetic ancestry cluster associated with self-reported Caucasian donors. Roughly five DR-DQ haplotypes were handled as single units for association and clustering, since linkage in the cohort was strong. The later analysis used no new phenotypic data to find candidate immune exposures, relying instead on TCR beta sequences and their occurrence across donors. Using immunosequencing, the study profiled T cell repertoires from 640 or so subjects and related those repertoires to cytomegalovirus serostatus.

The cohort consisted of 650 to 700 healthy bone marrow donors. At the time of sampling, all cohort members were nominally healthy, though unrecorded immune exposures were likely present. The donor was CMV seronegative and was included in the group of under 450 seronegative cohort members. Each donor provided a peripheral blood sample, and peripheral blood mononuclear cells were used for TCR beta sequencing. The Qiagen DNeasy Blood Extraction Kit was used to extract genomic DNA from the blood cell samples. Beyond this particular receptor, the publication reports: Compared with equally common non-associated chains, HLA-associated TCR beta chains in a later analysis were more clonally expanded and had lower generation probabilities. Across donors, most TCR sequences were observed very rarely, whereas some public TCRs were present in many individuals. Assigning TCR associations to individual alleles was difficult when HLA alleles, especially DR and DQ, strongly co-occurred. An earlier analysis of approximately 540 of the donors showed that most TCR beta V segments appeared in productive rearrangements either about 87% or about 30% of the time, which broadly matched IMGT annotations. The classifier was reported to diagnose cytomegalovirus status with high specificity and sensitivity in both the original cohort and the validation cohort. In this cohort, only TCR beta chains were sequenced, and detectable features were limited by the absence of alpha or paired-chain data. In a later analysis, some 18,000 TCR beta sequences were associated with specific HLA alleles at a false discovery rate of 0.05. In vitro tests confirmed that a few of the cytomegalovirus-associated TCR beta chains recognize cytomegalovirus antigens. A total of 150 to 200 TCR beta chains were listed by the study as associated with cytomegalovirus. For the cohort, immune exposure information was limited to CMV serostatus. According to the authors, the approach could potentially be generalized to other disease states and immunological phenotypes. A later analysis found that most CMV-associated TCR beta chains appeared HLA-restricted, with HLA associations seemingly driven largely by CMV exposure. Linkage disequilibrium might explain the correlated functional status among segregating V segments, but an unknown experimental factor could not be ruled out. Presence/absence analyses assumed roughly uniform sequencing depth across donors, an assumption that may not hold. According to a later analysis, parvovirus B19, influenza, CMV and Epstein-Barr virus appeared linked to several top co-occurrence clusters. An association between a missense DCLRE1C variant and V-gene and J-gene trimming of TCR beta chains was found in a later genetic analysis and replicated in an independent cohort. A group of highly shared sequence variants was considered likely to be a technical artifact of the sequencing pipeline. According to a later analysis, TCR association rates differed among HLA loci, with DRB1 alleles showing the most associated TCRs and HLA-C alleles showing the fewest. The earlier analysis of 450 to 700 of the donors excluded roughly 17 rarely observed V segments, including chromosome 9 orphons, because counts were too low. HLA typing was unavailable for some donors at each locus, so association tests used only the typed subset. Compared with the roughly 670-donor mean, donors in an Asian-associated ancestry cluster had fewer N-insertions in productive TCRs, according to a later genetic analysis. A further reported finding was that TCR beta sequences accurately predicted the HLA-A and HLA-B alleles for most subjects in the first cohort.

As to this clone: Its antigen is still unknown. No quality values exist for individual bases; no much larger clone is one base distant.

Library preparation was by the immunoSEQ multiplex PCR assay. The multiplex PCR relied on a mix of 60 forward primers for TCR Vbeta segments and 13 reverse primers for TCR Jbeta segments. The CDR3 region of rearranged TCR beta genes was amplified from genomic DNA with a multiplex PCR assay. The amplified TCR beta libraries were sequenced on the Illumina HiSeq System as 87-base-pair reads. As for the original processing: Across the roughly 640 repertoires, a later analysis counted 60 million to 90 million unique TCR beta chains, 9 million to 14 million of which were shared by at least two donors. Raw reads were error-corrected and collapsed into unique sequences by a nearest-neighbor algorithm in which closely related sequences were merged to remove PCR and sequencing errors. Alignment of CDR3 sequences to IMGT reference sequences was used to assign V, D and J gene segments. Each retained sequence needed at least a six-nucleotide match to both a V gene segment and a J gene segment. Rearrangements were called productive when the CDR3 lacked stop codons and stayed in frame with V and J; all others were non-productive. Following IMGT convention, CDR3 was defined as the stretch from the second conserved V-encoded cysteine up to the conserved J-encoded phenylalanine. The earlier analysis of a few hundred of the donors excluded sequences that lacked an unambiguous match to a single V gene segment. In an earlier analysis of 587 of the donors, V segments were called functional above 56.7% productive rearrangements and were called segregating when the between-donor standard deviation exceeded 5%. A statistical classification framework was built for diagnosing cytomegalovirus status from the catalog of TCR beta chain sequences. In a later analysis, V and J genes were assigned by comparing TCR nucleotide sequences against IMGT/GENE-DB human TR gene sequences. Using the TCRdist pipeline, a later analysis assigned CDR3 sequences along with most-parsimonious VDJ recombination scenarios. In a later analysis, each TCR beta chain was defined by its CDR3 amino acid sequence together with its V-gene family, and reads lacking a unique V-gene family were excluded. A later analysis removed 600 or so highly shared, low-generation-probability nucleotide sequences to deal with suspected cross-contamination and a sequencing artifact. In a later analysis, a clonal expansion index was calculated for each public chain from normalized within-repertoire ranks of inferred template counts. In a later analysis, generation probabilities were computed with a VDJ recombination model fitted to out-of-frame rearrangements, and the resulting probabilities were checked against IGoR. In a later analysis, hypergeometric tests were used to score TCR-TCR, TCR-HLA and TCR-CMV co-occurrence, with a repertoire-size bias correction applied to TCR pairs. A later analysis estimated false discovery rates by permuting HLA or CMV assignments 20 times. A later analysis grouped co-occurring TCRs with DBSCAN, adding TCRdist sequence similarity when clustering within HLA-allele-positive subsets. Co-occurrence clustering excluded repertoires with fewer than 30,000 or more than 120,000 public chains, plus five with anomalous nucleotide sharing. Not all clones reach the TCRdb copy of this immuneACCESS table, which keeps in-frame sequences only. Checked studies attribute under half of the gap to unresolved V genes and leave the rest unexplained. That table supplies the V and J calls and clone size; D and trimming were determined from the DNA. The sample table records over 100,000 clones; approximately 87% of these occur just once. In total, the top ten clones hold around 2.6% of the sample.

Sample: PBMCs. The sequence came from a man aged 35-49 years in good health and CMV-seronegative.

The CDR3: CASSPRTGGTEAFF. The bases are TGTGCCAGCAGCCCGCGGACAGGGGGCACTGAAGCTTTCTTT. The V and J genes are TRBV7-9 and TRBJ1-1; 10 junctional bases match TRBD1. V ends up 5 bases short and J 4 bases short, with an unmatched junction base count of 4. The germline V gene (reference sequence) yields SEHNR for CDR1 and FQNEAQ for CDR2. From the cysteine up to the phenylalanine, the CDR3 has a length of 14 residues. Just the 42-base CDR3 DNA is kept, in frame starting at base 1.